This T cell receptor (beta chain) emerged from a study of OX40 agonist ivuxolimab in advanced cancers. Germline V gene data show CDR1 as SGHVS and CDR2 as FQNEAQ. The germline V and J ends were trimmed by 1 base and 6 bases, with 6 bases remaining between them. CDR3 length equals 13 residues. The data were produced by immunoSEQ multiplex PCR, yet TCRdb's version contains in-frame clones alone and is incomplete. This table has tens of thousands of clones, roughly 85% appearing once. The chain is built from TRBV7-8 and TRBJ2-2; D not resolved. This specimen consisted of CD4+ or CD8+ T cells sorted from blood, obtained in a trial of the OX40 agonist ivuxolimab. The TCR originated in an adult with an advanced solid tumor such as melanoma, head and neck, liver or kidney cancer. For the CDR3, the DNA is TGTGCCAGCAGCTTAGATGGCCCCGGGGAGCTGTTTTTT. It yields the protein CASSLDGPGELFF.